This paragraph reports one TCR beta chain. A few counts support this clonotype. The specificity of this receptor is unknown. The junction does not match germline at one end; this may be a read error. This sample was taken from a study of T-cell reconstitution after alpha-beta-depleted transplantation in children (TCRdb year 2016). General notes on the study: T-cell immune reconstitution after TCRalphabeta/CD19-depleted allogeneic hematopoietic cell transplantation in children was quantitatively tracked in the study by means of TCR repertoire profiling.

Libraries were made using PCR. TCRdb lists the instrument as Illumina HiSeq 2500. TCR library preparation used molecular barcoding, with unique molecular identifiers applied to normalize quantification of the TCRbeta repertoire. TCRdb handled the public reads itself, with Q25 trimming in fastp and clone calling in MiXCR, and kept productive beta chains. Rows merge per CDR3 protein into single entries with the most common DNA and genes. This sample is represented by over 400,000 distinct CDR3 sequences; about 12% of them were singletons. Around 6% of the sample is held by the ten biggest clonotypes. The CDR3 runs 15 residues from the cysteine to the phenylalanine. The DNA shown is the 45-base CDR3, in frame from base 1. CDR1 and CDR2 are read off the germline V gene as KGHSH and LQKENI.

The rearrangement combines TRBV18 with TRBJ1-1; no D segment can be confidently identified. The receptor was derived from a human donor who donated a stem cell graft to a child with combined immunodeficiency. Here the sequenced sample was PBMCs from the stem cell graft donor, taken from the stem cell graft. The CDR3: CASSFQSAANAEAFF. The nucleotide sequence is given as TGTGCCAGCTCATTCCAATCGGCCGCGAACGCTGAAGCTTTCTTT.